This is a list of T cell receptor beta chains from one sample in a study of T cell repertoires in cytomegalovirus infection. TCRdb re-analysed the reads in MiXCR, keeping a single row per CDR3 protein. The table has roughly 80,000 distinct CDR3 sequences, around 25% seen once. These receptors have no known antigen. The specimen comprised CD8+ T cells from cultured PBMCs, sampled from culture after CMV antigen stimulation. The receptors were gathered from a human donor in good health (CMV status not recorded). Some clones in this sample may be carry-over from other donors' samples. The CDR3 runs from the conserved cysteine through the conserved F or W. A D gene is named only where the DNA matches it firmly. Clone size, where shown, is once, few, many, or a class for clones that have expanded.

v_call: TRBV6-1; clone_size: few; d_call: TRBD1; j_call: TRBJ2-5; cdr3_aa: CASSVPSGTGIGETQYF; cdr3_nt: TGTGCCAGCAGTGTACCCTCCGGGACAGGGATCGGGGAGACCCAGTACTTC
v_call: TRBV28; clone_size: many; d_call: -; j_call: TRBJ2-5; cdr3_aa: CASSNTLGQETQYF; cdr3_nt: TGTGCCAGCAGTAACACGTTGGGCCAAGAGACCCAGTACTTC
v_call: TRBV20-1; clone_size: -; d_call: -; j_call: TRBJ2-1; cdr3_aa: CSANIGGYNEQFF; cdr3_nt: TGCAGTGCTAATATCGGTGGCTACAATGAGCAGTTCTTC
v_call: TRBV7-6; clone_size: -; d_call: -; j_call: TRBJ1-3; cdr3_aa: CASSPISGGNTIYF; cdr3_nt: TGTGCCAGCAGCCCGATAAGTGGTGGAAACACCATATATTTT
v_call: TRBV7-8; clone_size: -; d_call: -; j_call: TRBJ1-5; cdr3_aa: CASSLPFSNQPQHF; cdr3_nt: TGTGCCAGCAGCTTACCCTTTAGCAATCAGCCCCAGCATTTT
v_call: TRBV20-1; clone_size: many; d_call: TRBD1; j_call: TRBJ2-1; cdr3_aa: CSARDLGTGVFYEQFF; cdr3_nt: TGCAGTGCTAGAGATCTCGGGACAGGGGTATTCTATGAGCAGTTCTTC
v_call: TRBV6-2/TRBV6-3; clone_size: few; d_call: TRBD2; j_call: TRBJ2-1; cdr3_aa: CASSRGLAPYNEQFF; cdr3_nt: TGTGCCAGCAGTCGGGGACTAGCGCCCTACAATGAGCAGTTCTTC
v_call: TRBV6-5; clone_size: few; d_call: TRBD2; j_call: TRBJ2-7; cdr3_aa: CASSYRLQQRGGEYF; cdr3_nt: TGTGCCAGCAGTTACCGGCTTCAACAGCGCGGGGGAGAGTACTTC
v_call: TRBV12-5; clone_size: few; d_call: -; j_call: TRBJ1-1; cdr3_aa: CASGPHTGGRTEAFF; cdr3_nt: TGTGCTAGTGGGCCCCATACGGGGGGGAGGACTGAAGCTTTCTTT
v_call: TRBV6-2/TRBV6-3; clone_size: -; d_call: TRBD1; j_call: TRBJ2-1; cdr3_aa: CASSPGTGEYNEQFF; cdr3_nt: TGTGCCAGCAGTCCCGGGACAGGGGAATACAATGAGCAGTTCTTC
v_call: TRBV10-1; clone_size: few; d_call: TRBD2; j_call: TRBJ2-1; cdr3_aa: CASSATSGEYNEQFF; cdr3_nt: TGCGCCAGCAGCGCTACTAGCGGGGAGTACAATGAGCAGTTCTTC
v_call: TRBV7-9; clone_size: -; d_call: -; j_call: TRBJ2-7; cdr3_aa: CASNNYGHEQYF; cdr3_nt: TGTGCCAGCAACAATTACGGGCACGAGCAGTACTTC
v_call: TRBV7-6; clone_size: few; d_call: -; j_call: TRBJ2-7; cdr3_aa: CASTPSGSYEQYF; cdr3_nt: TGTGCCAGCACGCCCTCCGGTTCCTACGAGCAGTACTTC
v_call: TRBV19; clone_size: -; d_call: TRBD2; j_call: TRBJ2-1; cdr3_aa: CASSIVRLAGGIRYNEQFF; cdr3_nt: TGTGCCAGTAGTATAGTTCGGCTAGCGGGGGGGATCCGCTACAATGAGCAGTTCTTC
v_call: TRBV6-2/TRBV6-3; clone_size: few; d_call: TRBD2; j_call: TRBJ2-7; cdr3_aa: CASSSTSGRWYEQYF; cdr3_nt: TGTGCCAGCAGTTCGACTAGCGGGAGGTGGTACGAGCAGTACTTC
v_call: TRBV15; clone_size: -; d_call: TRBD1; j_call: TRBJ2-7; cdr3_aa: CATSRERQGPLHEQYF; cdr3_nt: TGTGCCACCAGCAGAGAGAGACAGGGACCTCTCCACGAGCAGTACTTC
v_call: TRBV7-2; clone_size: many; d_call: TRBD2; j_call: TRBJ2-1; cdr3_aa: CASSLEFMGLAGRDEQFF; cdr3_nt: TGTGCCAGCAGCTTAGAGTTTATGGGACTAGCGGGAAGGGATGAGCAGTTCTTC
v_call: TRBV27; clone_size: -; d_call: -; j_call: TRBJ1-1; cdr3_aa: CASRSLEGVNTEAFF; cdr3_nt: TGTGCCAGCAGATCCCTTGAGGGGGTGAACACTGAAGCTTTCTTT
v_call: TRBV29-1; clone_size: once; d_call: -; j_call: TRBJ2-5; cdr3_aa: CSVEGAGPGETQYF; cdr3_nt: TGCAGCGTTGAGGGGGCCGGCCCGGGGGAGACCCAGTACTTC
v_call: TRBV11-2; clone_size: -; d_call: TRBD1; j_call: TRBJ2-3; cdr3_aa: CASSLGQGGGTDTQYF; cdr3_nt: TGTGCCAGCAGCTTGGGACAGGGCGGTGGGACAGATACGCAGTATTTT
v_call: TRBV5-6; clone_size: -; d_call: TRBD1; j_call: TRBJ2-1; cdr3_aa: CASRGQGDNEQFF; cdr3_nt: TGTGCCAGCAGGGGACAGGGGGACAATGAGCAGTTCTTC
v_call: TRBV27; clone_size: many; d_call: -; j_call: TRBJ2-7; cdr3_aa: CASSGGTEPIYEQYF; cdr3_nt: TGTGCCAGCAGTGGAGGGACAGAGCCAATCTACGAGCAGTACTTC
v_call: TRBV5-1; clone_size: -; d_call: TRBD1; j_call: TRBJ2-3; cdr3_aa: CASSPTRGPRDTQYF; cdr3_nt: TGCGCCAGCAGCCCGACCAGGGGGCCAAGGGATACGCAGTATTTT
v_call: TRBV4-1; clone_size: few; d_call: -; j_call: TRBJ1-1; cdr3_aa: CASSHRGTEAFF; cdr3_nt: TGCGCCAGCAGCCATCGGGGCACTGAAGCTTTCTTT
v_call: TRBV12-3/TRBV12-4; clone_size: -; d_call: -; j_call: TRBJ1-2; cdr3_aa: CASSFPGENGYTF; cdr3_nt: TGTGCCAGCAGTTTCCCAGGGGAGAATGGCTACACCTTC
v_call: TRBV10-1; clone_size: -; d_call: TRBD1; j_call: TRBJ2-2; cdr3_aa: CAIQTGGLWDTGELFF; cdr3_nt: TGCGCCATCCAAACAGGGGGCCTATGGGACACCGGGGAGCTGTTTTTT
v_call: TRBV6-1; clone_size: -; d_call: -; j_call: TRBJ2-3; cdr3_aa: CASSYKGTGNTDTQYF; cdr3_nt: TGTGCCAGCAGTTACAAGGGGACGGGAAACACAGATACGCAGTATTTT
v_call: TRBV11-2; clone_size: -; d_call: -; j_call: TRBJ1-4; cdr3_aa: CASSLVYEGGNEKLFF; cdr3_nt: TGTGCCAGCAGCTTAGTATATGAGGGAGGAAATGAAAAACTGTTTTTT
v_call: TRBV7-9; clone_size: many; d_call: TRBD1; j_call: TRBJ1-1; cdr3_aa: CASSPTGRTEAFF; cdr3_nt: TGTGCCAGCAGCCCGACAGGGAGGACTGAAGCTTTCTTT
v_call: TRBV6-5; clone_size: -; d_call: -; j_call: TRBJ1-3; cdr3_aa: CASSPWGPLSGNTIYF; cdr3_nt: TGTGCCAGCAGCCCCTGGGGCCCCTTATCTGGAAACACCATATATTTT
v_call: TRBV6-5; clone_size: -; d_call: -; j_call: TRBJ2-1; cdr3_aa: CASSYSRAIYNEQFF; cdr3_nt: TGTGCCAGCAGTTACTCCAGGGCTATCTACAATGAGCAGTTCTTC
v_call: TRBV4-3; clone_size: -; d_call: -; j_call: TRBJ2-3; cdr3_aa: CASSQRGSGREDTQYF; cdr3_nt: TGCGCCAGCAGCCAACGTGGCAGCGGGCGGGAAGATACGCAGTATTTT
v_call: TRBV27; clone_size: once; d_call: TRBD1; j_call: TRBJ1-1; cdr3_aa: CASSFPGQTEAFF; cdr3_nt: TGTGCCAGCAGTTTTCCGGGACAGACCGAAGCTTTCTTT
v_call: TRBV28; clone_size: -; d_call: -; j_call: TRBJ2-7; cdr3_aa: CASSQIYEQYF; cdr3_nt: TGTGCCAGCAGCCAGATCTACGAGCAGTACTTC
v_call: TRBV27; clone_size: few; d_call: TRBD1; j_call: TRBJ2-7; cdr3_aa: CASSLGQGGSRRYYEQYF; cdr3_nt: TGTGCCAGCAGTCTCGGACAGGGCGGTAGCAGACGATACTACGAGCAGTACTTC
v_call: TRBV12-3/TRBV12-4; clone_size: few; d_call: -; j_call: TRBJ2-3; cdr3_aa: CASSSPSSTDTQYF; cdr3_nt: TGTGCCAGCAGTTCGCCTTCTAGCACAGATACGCAGTATTTT
v_call: TRBV12-3/TRBV12-4; clone_size: -; d_call: TRBD1; j_call: TRBJ1-3; cdr3_aa: CASRLQGSVYTIYF; cdr3_nt: TGTGCCAGCAGGCTACAGGGGTCGGTTTACACCATATATTTT
v_call: TRBV27; clone_size: many; d_call: TRBD1; j_call: TRBJ1-6; cdr3_aa: CASRLAGTGVSPLHF; cdr3_nt: TGTGCCAGCAGATTAGCCGGGACAGGGGTTTCACCCCTCCACTTT
v_call: TRBV28; clone_size: -; d_call: TRBD1; j_call: TRBJ1-4; cdr3_aa: CASRMPGTAEKLFF; cdr3_nt: TGTGCCAGCAGGATGCCGGGGACAGCGGAAAAACTGTTTTTT
v_call: TRBV7-9; clone_size: many; d_call: -; j_call: TRBJ1-2; cdr3_aa: CASSSRTDGYTF; cdr3_nt: TGTGCCAGCAGCTCGAGGACAGACGGCTACACCTTC
v_call: TRBV9; clone_size: -; d_call: -; j_call: TRBJ2-1; cdr3_aa: CASSPFSGPRGHGNEQFF; cdr3_nt: TGTGCCAGCAGCCCGTTTAGTGGGCCCCGGGGGCATGGCAATGAGCAGTTCTTC
v_call: TRBV7-3; clone_size: many; d_call: -; j_call: TRBJ2-3; cdr3_aa: CASSLKGGGPVPDTQYF; cdr3_nt: TGTGCCAGCAGCTTAAAGGGGGGAGGCCCCGTCCCAGATACGCAGTATTTT
v_call: TRBV27; clone_size: many; d_call: -; j_call: TRBJ2-1; cdr3_aa: CASSLKLGGYNEQFF; cdr3_nt: TGTGCCAGCAGTTTAAAGTTAGGGGGATACAATGAGCAGTTCTTC
v_call: TRBV11-2; clone_size: once; d_call: -; j_call: TRBJ1-5; cdr3_aa: CASSLCVGQPQHF; cdr3_nt: TGTGCCAGCAGCTTATGTGTTGGTCAGCCCCAGCATTTT
v_call: TRBV27; clone_size: -; d_call: -; j_call: TRBJ2-5; cdr3_aa: CASSSSGGRQETQYF; cdr3_nt: TGTGCCAGCAGTTCGTCGGGTGGGCGCCAAGAGACCCAGTACTTC
v_call: TRBV28; clone_size: few; d_call: -; j_call: TRBJ2-5; cdr3_aa: CASSLRDWETQYF; cdr3_nt: TGTGCCAGCAGTTTACGGGACTGGGAGACCCAGTACTTC